The T cell receptor beta chain described here comes from a study of cytomegalovirus exposure and HLA in healthy donors. The wider study: The Caucasian-associated ancestry cluster contained about four fifths of the roughly 370 genotyped donors. Study results and caveats: There were 150 to 200 TCR beta chains listed as cytomegalovirus-associated.

Germline lookup yields CDR1 SGHAT and CDR2 FQNNGV. The CDR3 sequence is 17 residues long. The J segment lost 6 bases and the V segment lost 5 bases, leaving 12 bases of the junction unmatched. The primer mix had 60 Vbeta and 13 Jbeta primers. Authors' analysis steps: Later reanalysis found 70 million to 95 million unique TCR beta chains, roughly 10 million of them shared. Only in-frame clones appear in the TCRdb table, and some are missing; sequencing was by immunoSEQ multiplex PCR. The D gene and trimming were derived from the DNA, and the V and J assignments and clone size from that table. The sample lists a few hundred thousand clones, 70% to 80% occurring once. Worth noting for this clone: Antigen specificity is unknown.

The rearrangement uses TRBV11-2 and TRBJ2-1; 11 nucleotides line up with TRBD2. This sequence originates from a man aged 35 to 55 in good health and CMV-seronegative. The sequencing input was PBMCs. The CDR3 loop reads CASSLRSGTSGSNEQFF. The CDR3 nucleotides are TGTGCCAGCAGCCTCCGCTCCGGGACTAGCGGTTCCAATGAGCAGTTCTTC.